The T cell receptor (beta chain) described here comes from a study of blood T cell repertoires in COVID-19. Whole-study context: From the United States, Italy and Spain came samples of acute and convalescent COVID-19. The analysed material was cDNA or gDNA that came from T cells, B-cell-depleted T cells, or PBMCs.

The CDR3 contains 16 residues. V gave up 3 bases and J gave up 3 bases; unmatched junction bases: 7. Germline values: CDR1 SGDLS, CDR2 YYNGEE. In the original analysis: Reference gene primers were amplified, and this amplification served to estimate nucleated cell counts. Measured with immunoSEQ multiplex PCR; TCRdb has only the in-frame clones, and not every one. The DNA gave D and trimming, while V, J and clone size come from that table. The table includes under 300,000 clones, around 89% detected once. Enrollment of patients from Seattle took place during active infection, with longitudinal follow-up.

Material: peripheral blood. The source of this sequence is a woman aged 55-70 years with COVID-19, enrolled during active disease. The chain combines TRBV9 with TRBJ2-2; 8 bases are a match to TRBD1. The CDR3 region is CASSARGQAYTGELFF. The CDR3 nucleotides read TGTGCCAGCAGCGCCAGGGGACAGGCCTACACCGGGGAGCTGTTTTTT. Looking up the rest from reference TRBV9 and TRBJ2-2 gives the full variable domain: DSGVTQTPKHLITATGQRVTLRCSPRSGDLSVYWYQQSLDQGLQFLIQYYNGEERAKGNILERFSAQQFPDLHSELNLSSLELGDSALYFCASSARGQAYTGELFFGEGSRLTVL.